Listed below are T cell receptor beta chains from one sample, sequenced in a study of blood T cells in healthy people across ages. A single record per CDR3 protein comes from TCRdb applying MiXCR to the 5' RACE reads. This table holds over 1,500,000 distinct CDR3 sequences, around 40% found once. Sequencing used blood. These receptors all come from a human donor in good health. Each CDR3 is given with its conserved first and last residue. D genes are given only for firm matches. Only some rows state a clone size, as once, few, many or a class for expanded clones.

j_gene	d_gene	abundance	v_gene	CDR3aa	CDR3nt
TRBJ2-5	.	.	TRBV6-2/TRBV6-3	CASSWTAETQYF	TGTGCCAGTAGTTGGACCGCAGAGACCCAGTACTTC
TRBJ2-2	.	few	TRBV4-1	CASSEARTDWTGELFF	TGCGCCAGCAGCGAGGCCCGGACAGATTGGACCGGGGAGCTGTTTTTT
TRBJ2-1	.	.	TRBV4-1	CASSQVHNEQFF	TGCGCCAGCAGCCAAGTTCACAATGAGCAGTTCTTC
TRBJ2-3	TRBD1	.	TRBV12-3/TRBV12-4	CASALTGGKDTQYF	TGTGCCAGTGCCCTGACAGGGGGCAAAGATACGCAGTATTTT
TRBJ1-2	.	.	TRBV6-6	CASSYPYNGSYTF	TGTGCCAGCAGTTATCCCTATAATGGAAGCTACACCTTC
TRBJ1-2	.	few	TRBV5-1	CASSRDAAAAYGYTF	TGCGCCAGCAGTCGAGATGCGGCGGCAGCCTATGGCTACACCTTC
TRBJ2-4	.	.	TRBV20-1	CGARRGDKNIQYF	TGTGGTGCTAGACGGGGAGACAAAAACATTCAGTACTTC
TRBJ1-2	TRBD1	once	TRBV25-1	CASGGQSYGYTF	TGTGCCAGCGGGGGACAGTCCTATGGCTACACCTTC
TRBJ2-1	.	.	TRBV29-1	CSVDKGTLYNEQFF	TGTAGCGTTGATAAGGGGACTCTCTACAATGAGCAGTTCTTC
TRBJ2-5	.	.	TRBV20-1	CSACGGGAEAQYF	TGCAGTGCTTGTGGTGGCGGGGCGGAGGCCCAGTACTTC
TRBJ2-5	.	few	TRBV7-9	CASVYREETQYF	TGTGCCAGCGTCTACAGGGAAGAGACCCAGTACTTC
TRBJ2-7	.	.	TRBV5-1	CASSLGPLGEGAEQYF	TGCGCCAGCAGCTTGGGGCCTCTGGGGGAAGGGGCTGAGCAGTACTTC
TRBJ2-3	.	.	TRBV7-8	CASSSQLVADTQYF	TGTGCCAGCAGCTCCCAGCTAGTAGCAGATACGCAGTATTTT
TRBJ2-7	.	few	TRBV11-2	CASSLDLTGDKQYF	TGTGCCAGCAGCTTAGATTTGACAGGTGATAAACAGTACTTC
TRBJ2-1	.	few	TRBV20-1	CSAITGYSNEQFF	TGCAGTGCCATAACAGGGTATTCCAATGAGCAGTTCTTC
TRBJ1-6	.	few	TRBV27	CASRTVRGDSPLHF	TGTGCCAGCAGAACCGTGAGGGGCGATTCACCCCTCCACTTT
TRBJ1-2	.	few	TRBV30	CAWTRQSGSYTF	TGTGCCTGGACCAGACAGTCGGGCAGCTACACCTTC
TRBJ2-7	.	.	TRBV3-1	CASSLMTAAYEQYF	TGTGCCAGCAGCTTAATGACAGCAGCCTACGAGCAGTACTTC
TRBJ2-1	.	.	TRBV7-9	CARLNSYNEQFF	TGTGCCCGTCTAAACTCCTACAATGAGCAGTTCTTC
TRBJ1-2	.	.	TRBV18	CACSQDSRGYGYTF	TGTGCCTGCTCCCAAGACTCGCGGGGCTATGGCTACACCTTC
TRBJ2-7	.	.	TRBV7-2	CASSRGSDSLGYEQYF	TGTGCCAGCAGCCGTGGGTCAGACTCTCTGGGCTACGAGCAGTACTTC
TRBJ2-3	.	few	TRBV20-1	CSARLGTQYF	TGCAGTGCCCGACTTGGAACGCAGTATTTT
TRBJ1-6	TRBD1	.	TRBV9	CASGDGDRSSYNSPLHF	TGTGCCAGCGGCGATGGGGACAGGAGCTCCTATAATTCACCCCTCCACTTT
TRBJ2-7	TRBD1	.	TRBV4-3	CASSQGALDRVVYEQYF	TGCGCCAGCAGCCAAGGGGCCCTGGACAGGGTGGTCTACGAGCAGTACTTC
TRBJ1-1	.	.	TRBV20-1	CRAPDGLNTEAFF	TGCCGAGCACCGGACGGGTTGAACACTGAAGCTTTCTTT
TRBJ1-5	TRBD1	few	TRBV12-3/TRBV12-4	CASTWTGSNQPQHF	TGTGCCAGCACCTGGACAGGGAGTAATCAGCCCCAGCATTTT
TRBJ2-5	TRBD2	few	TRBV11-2	CASSQSIGGAQTQYF	TGTGCCAGCAGCCAGTCTATCGGGGGGGCTCAGACCCAGTACTTC
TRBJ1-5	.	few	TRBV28	CASSLQAIYQPQHF	TGTGCCAGCAGTTTGCAGGCGATCTATCAGCCCCAGCATTTT
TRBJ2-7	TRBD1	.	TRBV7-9	CASSADRYSYEQYF	TGTGCCAGCAGCGCGGACAGGTACTCCTACGAGCAGTACTTC
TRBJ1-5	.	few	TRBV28	CASSRVRASDQPQHF	TGTGCCAGCAGTAGGGTTAGGGCTTCGGATCAGCCCCAGCATTTT
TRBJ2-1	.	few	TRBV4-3	CASSQGDGSSYEQFF	TGCGCCAGCAGCCAAGGGGACGGTTCGTCCTACGAGCAGTTCTTC
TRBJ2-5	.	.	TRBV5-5	CASNSLGTGETQYF	TGTGCCAGCAATTCATTGGGGACGGGAGAGACCCAGTACTTC
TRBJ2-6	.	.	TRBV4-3	CASSQENPGSGANVLTF	TGCGCCAGCAGCCAAGAGAATCCGGGTAGTGGGGCCAACGTCCTGACTTTC
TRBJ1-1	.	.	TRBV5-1	CASSWGAQGWNTEAFF	TGCGCCAGCAGCTGGGGGGCACAGGGTTGGAACACTGAAGCTTTCTTT
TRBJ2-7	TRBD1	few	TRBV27	CASSMTGGVEQYF	TGTGCCAGCAGTATGACAGGGGGGGTAGAGCAGTACTTC
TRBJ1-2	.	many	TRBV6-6	CASSYTIGGAGYTF	TGTGCCAGCAGTTACACAATCGGGGGTGCTGGCTACACCTTC
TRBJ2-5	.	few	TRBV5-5	CASSLGKTRSDRIEETQYF	TGTGCCAGCAGCTTGGGGAAAACTAGGAGCGATCGAATCGAGGAGACCCAGTACTTC
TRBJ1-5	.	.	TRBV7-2	CASSLLMGGNQPQHF	TGTGCCAGCAGCTTATTGATGGGTGGCAATCAGCCCCAGCATTTT
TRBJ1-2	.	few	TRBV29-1	CSVEDGRGSGYTF	TGCAGCGTTGAAGATGGAAGGGGGTCGGGCTACACCTTC
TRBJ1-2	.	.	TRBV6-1	CARSDLRRGYTF	TGTGCCAGATCGGATCTGCGGCGTGGCTACACCTTC
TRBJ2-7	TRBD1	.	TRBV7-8	CASRSRGLGFDEQYF	TGTGCCAGCAGGAGCAGGGGGCTTGGGTTCGACGAGCAGTACTTC
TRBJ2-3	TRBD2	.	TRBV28	CASTSGGARDTQYF	TGTGCCAGCACTAGCGGGGGGGCCCGAGATACGCAGTATTTT
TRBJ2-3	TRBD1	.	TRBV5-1	CTSSSTGGPSTDTQYF	TGCACCAGCAGCTCCACAGGGGGTCCAAGCACAGATACGCAGTATTTT
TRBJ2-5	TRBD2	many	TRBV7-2	CASSLTSGAPQETQYF	TGTGCCAGCAGCCTGACTAGCGGGGCCCCCCAAGAGACCCAGTACTTC